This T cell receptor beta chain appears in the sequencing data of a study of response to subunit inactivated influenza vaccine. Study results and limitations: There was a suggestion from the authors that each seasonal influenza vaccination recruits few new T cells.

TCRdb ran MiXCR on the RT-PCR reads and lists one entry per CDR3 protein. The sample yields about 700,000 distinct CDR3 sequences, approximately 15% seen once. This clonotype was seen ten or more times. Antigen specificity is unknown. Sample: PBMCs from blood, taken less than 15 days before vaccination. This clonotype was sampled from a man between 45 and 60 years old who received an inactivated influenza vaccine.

The CDR3 sequence is CASSLHSDQETQYF. CDR3 sequence (DNA): TGCGCCAGCAGCCTCCACAGTGACCAAGAGACCCAGTACTTC. This chain connects TRBV4-1 to TRBJ2-5; D gene ambiguous. The germline V gene encodes CDR1 MGHRA and CDR2 YSYEKL. Trimming cost V 4 bases and J 0 bases, with 9 bases left between them. The CDR3 runs to 14 residues.